Listed here are 30 T cell receptor beta chains from one sample, sequenced in a study of T-cell reconstitution after alpha-beta-depleted transplantation in children. Unique molecular identifiers were incorporated into the prepared TCRbeta library. MiXCR was run by TCRdb on the PCR reads, yielding one entry per CDR3 protein. The sample has about a million distinct CDR3 sequences; under 30% are singletons. Specimen: PBMCs, mostly from graft donor cells, collected 360 days after TCRalphabeta/CD19-depleted stem cell transplant. The source is a boy under two years old who had a stem cell transplant for SCID, so the T cells may come from the graft donor.

The rearrangement joins TRBV4-3 to TRBJ1-6; D gene uncertain. With 4 bases removed from V and 0 bases from J, the gap between germline ends came to 19 bases. CDR1 is LGHNA, CDR2 YSLEER, per germline. This CDR3 has 19 amino acids. The chain's CDR3 is CASSLVGGELSSYNSPLHF. DNA for the CDR3: TGCGCCAGCAGCCTCGTGGGAGGTGAATTAAGCTCCTATAATTCACCCCTCCACTTT.

About this clonotype itself: Since a much larger clone is just one base distant, this may be a read error. V usage is TRBV27 and J usage is TRBJ2-1; 10 nucleotides align to TRBD1. This CDR3 contains 15 residues. Trimming cost V 5 bases and J 2 bases; bases outside gene matches: 3. Germline V gives CDR1 MNHEY, CDR2 SMNVEV (reference sequence). The CDR3 DNA sequence: TGTGCCAGCAGTGGAGGGACAGGGGCCTACAATGAGCAGTTCTTC. This encodes CASSGGTGAYNEQFF.

This clonotype was counted only a few times. V is TRBV5-1 and J is TRBJ2-3, with a possible D match to TRBD2 (5 bases). From germline, CDR1 is SGHRS and CDR2 YFSETQ. With 0 bases removed from V and 6 bases from J, the gap between germline ends came to 11 bases. The CDR3 runs 14 residues. The CDR3 DNA is TGCGCCAGCAGCTTGGAAGGACTTTTGGATACGCAGTATTTT. Its translation: CASSLEGLLDTQYF.

This chain links TRBV3-1 with TRBJ1-1; D call uncertain. V was pared by 1 base and J by 2 bases, with 8 bases between. This CDR3 is 14 amino acids long. CDR1 is LGHDT and CDR2 is YNNKEL in the germline V gene (reference sequence). CDR3 amino acids: CASSQVGPNTEAFF. The CDR3 nucleotides are TGTGCCAGCAGCCAAGTCGGACCAAACACTGAAGCTTTCTTT.

This chain joins TRBV7-2 and TRBJ2-7; D remains ambiguous. The ends were cut back, 1 base at V and 4 bases at J, with 11 bases in the middle. This CDR3 comprises 14 residues. Per germline, CDR1 SGHTA and CDR2 FQGNSA. CDR3 DNA: TGTGCCAGCAGCTTAGTGAGCCTAGATTACGAGCAGTACTTC. Protein product: CASSLVSLDYEQYF.

This clonotype was found a few times. The chain is built from TRBV20-1 and TRBJ2-7; 8 bases line up with TRBD2. Trimming removed 3 bases from V and 7 bases from J; junction bases left unmatched: 8. Germline CDR1 is DFQATT and CDR2 is SNEGSKA (reference sequence). The CDR3 loop spans 13 amino acids. CDR3 DNA: TGCAGTGCTAGCTTAGCGGGGTCGGGAGAGCAGTACTTC. This encodes CSASLAGSGEQYF.

This sequence joins TRBV25-1 and TRBJ2-3; TRBD1 agrees at 7 bases. Germline assignment: CDR1 MGHDK and CDR2 SYGVNS. V lost 1 base to trimming and J lost 1 base; unmatched junction nucleotides: 5. The CDR3 has 16 amino acids. CDR3 in amino acids: CASSEWYQGGTDTQYF. The CDR3, as DNA: TGTGCCAGCAGTGAATGGTACCAGGGGGGCACAGATACGCAGTATTTT. Full variable domain (outside the CDR3, taken from reference TRBV25-1 and TRBJ2-3): EADIYQTPRYLVIGTGKKITLECSQTMGHDKMYWYQQDPGMELHLIHYSYGVNSTEKGDLSSESTVSRIRTEHFPLTLESARPSHTSQYLCASSEWYQGGTDTQYFGPGTRLTVL.

This clonotype showed up just a few times. The J gene is TRBJ2-1, the V gene TRBV3-1, with TRBD1 identical over 8 bases. The J segment lost 5 bases and the V segment lost 4 bases, leaving 7 bases of the junction unmatched. The length of the CDR3 is 15 residues. Germline V lookup: CDR1 LGHDT, CDR2 YNNKEL (reference sequence). This CDR3 is CASSLPGTGHNEQFF. In DNA, the CDR3 is TGTGCCAGCAGCCTCCCCGGGACAGGTCACAATGAGCAGTTCTTC.

The chain couples TRBV9 to TRBJ2-5; D is possibly TRBD2 (7 bases). The germline V and J ends were trimmed by 0 bases and 1 base, with 13 bases remaining between them. This CDR3 region has 16 residues. The germline V gene has CDR1 SGDLS and CDR2 YYNGEE. CDR3 sequence: CASSVATGGPQETQYF. In nucleotides, the CDR3 is TGTGCCAGCAGCGTAGCTACCGGGGGGCCCCAAGAGACCCAGTACTTC.

This clonotype was found a few times. The rearrangement joins TRBV12-3 or TRBV12-4 to TRBJ1-1; possibly TRBD1 for D (5 bases). V gave up 7 bases and J gave up 3 bases, with 12 bases separating them. There are 13 residues in the CDR3. In DNA, the CDR3 is TGTGCCAGCAACACCAAGGGGTACACTGAAGCTTTCTTT. Protein: CASNTKGYTEAFF.

V gene TRBV12-3 or TRBV12-4 combines with J gene TRBJ1-5; D may be TRBD1 (5 bases). There are 13 residues in the CDR3. The V end was cut by 5 bases, the J end by 2 bases, with 7 bases between. This chain's CDR3 is CASSGGCNQPQHF. For the CDR3, the DNA is TGTGCCAGCAGTGGGGGTTGCAATCAGCCCCAGCATTTT.

This clonotype was seen ten or more times. The V call is TRBV7-9, the J call TRBJ2-1; the match to TRBD1 covers 10 bases. Germline assignment: CDR1 SEHNR and CDR2 FQNEAQ (reference sequence). The J segment lost 7 bases and the V segment lost 5 bases, leaving 5 bases of the junction unmatched. The CDR3 is made up of 14 amino acids. DNA of the CDR3: TGTGCCAGCAGCCTATCGGACAGGGGGAATGAGCAGTTCTTC. Translation: CASSLSDRGNEQFF.

The CDR3 here is CASRETGKKLGYTF. As DNA, the CDR3 is TGTGCCAGCAGAGAGACAGGAAAGAAACTTGGCTACACCTTC. The V gene is TRBV6-2 or TRBV6-3, the J gene TRBJ1-2, with D tentatively TRBD1 (6 bases). Trimming took off 6 bases at V and 7 bases at J, with 18 bases between the two ends. Germline-derived CDR1 and CDR2 are MNHEY and SVGEGT. The CDR3 is made up of 14 amino acids.

The J gene is TRBJ2-7, the V gene TRBV2, with unresolved D. Germline V gene sequence: CDR1 SNHLY, CDR2 FYNNEI. Trimming stripped 8 bases from V and 2 bases from J, with 22 bases between. This CDR3 contains 16 residues. The CDR3 sequence: CASDCFTRISAYEQYF. The CDR3 DNA reads as TGTGCCAGCGACTGCTTTACAAGGATTTCGGCCTACGAGCAGTACTTC.

The chain is built from TRBV7-9 and TRBJ2-5; D is undetermined. Germline CDR1 is SEHNR and CDR2 is FQNEAQ (reference sequence). The CDR3 covers 15 residues. The germline V and J ends were trimmed by 1 base and 5 bases, with 14 bases remaining between them. CDR3: CASSLGGTPRETQYF. DNA for the CDR3: TGTGCCAGCAGCTTAGGTGGCACCCCGCGGGAGACCCAGTACTTC.

The chain couples TRBV5-1 to TRBJ2-1, with TRBD1 matching over 9 bases. The length of the CDR3 is 16 residues. Trimming took 3 bases from V and 4 from J; bases not matched to a gene: 8. CDR1 and CDR2 (germline): SGHRS, YFSETQ. CDR3 amino acids: CASSWPRDRAYNEQFF. CDR3 bases: TGCGCCAGCAGCTGGCCCCGGGACAGGGCTTACAATGAGCAGTTCTTC.

The rearrangement links TRBV7-2 to TRBJ1-2; TRBD1 agrees at 10 bases. V dropped 7 bases and J dropped 4; count of bases not matched to a gene: 9. This CDR3 comprises 15 residues. Germline V gene data show CDR1 as SGHTA and CDR2 as FQGNSA. CDR3 residues: CASNAGQGSSYGYTF. CDR3 DNA sequence: TGTGCCAGCAACGCGGGACAGGGGTCTTCCTATGGCTACACCTTC.

V is TRBV3-1 and J is TRBJ2-7; either TRBD1 or TRBD2 may fit D (5 bases each). CDR1 is LGHDT, CDR2 YNNKEL, per germline (reference sequence). The CDR3 covers 15 residues. The ends were cut back, 1 base at V and 5 bases at J, with 15 bases in the middle. CDR3 loop: CASSQVGQGRNEQYF. DNA for the CDR3: TGTGCCAGCAGCCAAGTAGGTCAGGGACGAAACGAGCAGTACTTC.

This clonotype turned up a few times. The CDR3 loop reads CASSWGVRETQYF. As DNA, the CDR3 is TGCGCCAGCAGCTGGGGTGTGAGGGAGACCCAGTACTTC. The J gene is TRBJ2-5, the V gene TRBV5-1; D uncertain. CDR1 and CDR2 from the germline V gene are SGHRS and YFSETQ. This CDR3 comprises 13 residues. V was cut by 3 bases and J by 5 bases, with 11 bases left in between.

This rearrangement joins TRBV4-2 to TRBJ2-7, with TRBD2 matching over 8 bases. Germline V lookup: CDR1 LGHNA, CDR2 YNFKEQ. The CDR3 has 14 amino acids. Trimming at V came to 0 bases and at J to 4 bases, leaving 2 bases not matched to a gene. The CDR3 loop is CASSQELAEYEQYF. CDR3 nucleotides: TGTGCCAGCAGCCAAGAACTAGCGGAATACGAGCAGTACTTC.

This chain links TRBV6-1 with TRBJ1-1; D call uncertain. Germline V gives CDR1 MNHNS, CDR2 SASEGT. CDR3 length: 15 amino acids. Trimming stripped 1 base from V and 1 base from J, with 10 bases between. In DNA form, the CDR3 reads TGTGCCAGCAGTGAAGTTGGGAAAGGGAACACTGAAGCTTTCTTT. Translation: CASSEVGKGNTEAFF.

This clonotype was picked up a small number of times. The chain recombines TRBV28 with TRBJ2-6; a possible D gene is TRBD1 (6 bases). This CDR3 spans 16 amino acids. Trimming took 11 bases from V and 0 from J, leaving 17 bases between them. Germline lookup yields CDR1 MDHEN and CDR2 SYDVKM. For the CDR3, the DNA is TGTGCCGTGGACAGAGCGTCCCACTCTGGGGCCAACGTCCTGACTTTC. Translating gives CAVDRASHSGANVLTF.

This clonotype was counted only a few times. This chain uses TRBV25-1 with TRBJ2-3; D perhaps matches TRBD1 (6 bases). Trimming cost V 2 bases and J 4 bases, with 16 bases left between them. The CDR3 has 16 residues. CDR1 is MGHDK, CDR2 SYGVNS, per germline. The CDR3 nucleotides read TGTGCCAGCAGTGAAAGAGCCCCAGGGGAGTCAGATACGCAGTATTTT. Its protein is CASSERAPGESDTQYF.

The chain recombines TRBV24-1 with TRBJ2-3; perhaps TRBD1 as D (6 bases). CDR1 KGHDR and CDR2 SFDVKD come from the germline V gene. The V end lost 3 bases, the J end lost 2 bases, and 11 bases lay between the germline ends. The CDR3 consists of 15 residues. CDR3 loop: CATSDPRQATDTQYF. CDR3 DNA: TGTGCCACCAGTGATCCGCGACAGGCCACAGATACGCAGTATTTT.

This clonotype has more than one count but fewer than ten. V usage is TRBV5-6 and J usage is TRBJ2-5; D ambiguous. With 6 bases removed from V and 1 base from J, the gap between germline ends came to 19 bases. The CDR3 extends over 16 amino acids. The germline V gene encodes CDR1 SGHDT and CDR2 YYEEEE. Here the CDR3 reads CASTPRQRSIQETQYF. In nucleotides, the CDR3 is TGTGCCAGCACACCCAGGCAGCGTTCAATCCAAGAGACCCAGTACTTC.

The genes are TRBV25-1 and TRBJ2-5, with 9 bases that match TRBD1. V trimming: 6 bases; J trimming: 5 bases; junction bases outside the gene matches: 10. This CDR3 region has 15 residues. From germline, CDR1 is MGHDK and CDR2 SYGVNS. CDR3 coding DNA: TGTGCCAGCAGGGGACAGGGTTCCGGTGTGGAGACCCAGTACTTC. Translated: CASRGQGSGVETQYF.

Sample share makes this clonotype medium-sized (0.01 to 0.1%). V usage is TRBV6-5 and J usage is TRBJ2-2, with D perhaps given as TRBD1 or TRBD2 (5 bases each). Trimming shortened V by 2 bases and J by 0 bases, and 13 bases separated the two germline ends. This CDR3 is built from 17 residues. CDR1 and CDR2 from the germline V gene are MNHEY and SVGAGI. Here the CDR3 reads CASSYGTQVPNTGELFF. In DNA form, the CDR3 reads TGTGCCAGCAGTTACGGGACCCAGGTCCCGAACACCGGGGAGCTGTTTTTT.

The chain uses TRBV20-1 and TRBJ1-1, with no clear D. Germline V CDR1 and CDR2: DFQATT, SNEGSKA (reference sequence). There are 13 residues in the CDR3. V lost 0 bases, J lost 6 bases, and 11 bases lay in between. CDR3 sequence reads: CSARENLVPEAFF. Here the CDR3 DNA reads TGCAGTGCTAGAGAAAATCTAGTACCTGAAGCTTTCTTT.

The V gene is TRBV11-2, the J gene TRBJ2-2; TRBD1 or TRBD2 may be the D gene (6 bases each). The germline V gene has CDR1 SGHAT and CDR2 FQNNGV. The ends were cut back, 1 base at V and 5 bases at J, with 14 bases in the middle. The CDR3 sequence is 16 residues long. The CDR3 reads CASSLGRGLPTGELFF. The DNA of the CDR3 is TGTGCCAGCAGCTTAGGACGGGGGCTCCCTACCGGGGAGCTGTTTTTT.

The gene calls are TRBV6-1 and TRBJ1-6, with 9 bases lining up with TRBD1. J gave up 10 bases and V 6 bases, and 10 bases lay outside the gene matches. Germline lookup yields CDR1 MNHNS and CDR2 SASEGT. CDR3 length: 15 amino acids. The CDR3 protein is CASSPRDRVYSPLHF. The CDR3 DNA sequence: TGTGCCAGCAGCCCCCGGGACAGGGTTTACTCACCCCTCCACTTT.